This T cell receptor (beta chain) stems from a study of blood T cell repertoires in COVID-19. Study-wide context: There were acute and convalescent COVID-19 samples, and they came from the United States, Italy and Spain. The analysed material was cDNA or gDNA that came from T cells, B-cell-depleted T cells, or PBMCs.

In this sample, this clone turned up once. The sample has other DNA sequences that encode this CDR3 too. Authors' methods: Amplification with reference gene primers provided the estimates of nucleated cell counts. Assay used: immunoSEQ multiplex PCR; TCRdb lists only in-frame clones, some missing. The D gene and trimming were derived from the DNA, and the V and J assignments and clone size from that table. The sample records 400,000 to 450,000 clones, 70% to 90% being singletons. V lost 5 bases and J lost 4; bases outside the gene matches: 4. There are 15 residues in the CDR3. Germline CDR1 and CDR2: SGHVS and FNYEAQ.

Material: peripheral blood. This TCR derives from a woman aged 30 to 39 with active or convalescent COVID-19. The chain joins TRBV7-6 to TRBJ2-1, with 11 bases aligning to TRBD2. This CDR3 reads CASSEGTSGYNEQFF. The CDR3 coding sequence is TGTGCCAGCAGCGAAGGGACTAGCGGTTACAATGAGCAGTTCTTC.